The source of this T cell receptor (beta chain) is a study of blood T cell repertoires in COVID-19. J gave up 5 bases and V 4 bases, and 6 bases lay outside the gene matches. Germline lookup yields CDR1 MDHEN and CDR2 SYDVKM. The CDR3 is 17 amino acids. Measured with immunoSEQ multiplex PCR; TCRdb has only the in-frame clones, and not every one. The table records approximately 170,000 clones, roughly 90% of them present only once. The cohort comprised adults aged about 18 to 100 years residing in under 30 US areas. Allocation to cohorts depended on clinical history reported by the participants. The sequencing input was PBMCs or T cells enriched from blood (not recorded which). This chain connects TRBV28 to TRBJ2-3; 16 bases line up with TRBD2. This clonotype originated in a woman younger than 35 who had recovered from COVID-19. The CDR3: CASSSPGLAGGIDTQYF. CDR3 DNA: TGTGCCAGCAGTTCTCCGGGACTAGCGGGAGGGATAGATACGCAGTATTTT.